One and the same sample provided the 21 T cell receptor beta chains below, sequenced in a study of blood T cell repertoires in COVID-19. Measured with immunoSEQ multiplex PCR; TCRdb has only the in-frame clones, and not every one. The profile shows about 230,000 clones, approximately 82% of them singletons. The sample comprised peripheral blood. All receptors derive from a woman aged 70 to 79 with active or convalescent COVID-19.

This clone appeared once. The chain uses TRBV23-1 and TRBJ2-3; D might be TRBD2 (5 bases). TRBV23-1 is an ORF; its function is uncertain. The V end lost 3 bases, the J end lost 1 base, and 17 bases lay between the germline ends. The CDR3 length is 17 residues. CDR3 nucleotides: TGCGCCAGCAGTCAGCATACGGAGAGGGAACGCACAGATACGCAGTATTTT. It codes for CASSQHTERERTDTQYF.

CDR3 sequence (DNA): TGTGCCAGCAGCTTAGTTGGGACAGGAGAATCACCCCTCCACTTT. Its translation is CASSLVGTGESPLHF. The chain employs TRBV7-2 and TRBJ1-6, with TRBD1 identical over 8 bases. There are 15 residues in the CDR3. Germline loops: CDR1 SGHTA, CDR2 FQGNSA. V shed 1 base, J shed 10 bases, and the junction held 6 bases outside the gene matches.

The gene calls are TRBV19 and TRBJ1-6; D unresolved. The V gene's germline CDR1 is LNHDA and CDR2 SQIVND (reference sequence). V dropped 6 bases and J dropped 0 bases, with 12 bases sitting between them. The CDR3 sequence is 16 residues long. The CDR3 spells CASRIEPGSYNSPLHF. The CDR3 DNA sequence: TGTGCCAGTAGAATCGAACCGGGCTCCTATAATTCACCCCTCCACTTT.

The CDR3 coding sequence is TGTGCCAGCTCACAGGGACTAGCGGGGGCCTACGAGCAGTACTTC. This gives the protein CASSQGLAGAYEQYF. The V gene is TRBV18, the J gene TRBJ2-7, with TRBD2 matching 14 bases. Germline V gene data show CDR1 as KGHSH and CDR2 as LQKENI. Trimming at V came to 4 bases and at J to 2 bases, leaving 1 base not matched to a gene. This CDR3 has 15 amino acids.

CDR3 loop: CAISEMGLGNIFF. CDR3 bases: TGTGCCATCAGTGAGATGGGACTGGGAAATATATTTTTT. The chain combines TRBV10-3 with TRBJ1-4; D might be TRBD1 (5 bases). CDR3 length: 13 amino acids. Trimming took 2 bases from V and 17 from J, leaving 18 bases between them. Per the germline V gene, CDR1 is ENHRY and CDR2 is SYGVKD.

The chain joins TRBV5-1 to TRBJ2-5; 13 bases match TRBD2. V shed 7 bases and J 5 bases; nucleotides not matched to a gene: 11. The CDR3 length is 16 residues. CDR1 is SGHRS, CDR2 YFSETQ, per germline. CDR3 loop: CASATGLAGRRETQYF. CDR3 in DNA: TGCGCCAGCGCTACGGGACTAGCGGGGAGAAGGGAGACCCAGTACTTC.

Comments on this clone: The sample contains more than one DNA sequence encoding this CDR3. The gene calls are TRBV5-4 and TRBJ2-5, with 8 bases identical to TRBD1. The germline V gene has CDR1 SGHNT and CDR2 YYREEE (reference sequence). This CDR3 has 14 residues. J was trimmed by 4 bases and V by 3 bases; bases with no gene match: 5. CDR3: CASSSGQGRETQYF. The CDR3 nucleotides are TGTGCCAGCAGCTCTGGACAGGGACGAGAGACCCAGTACTTC.

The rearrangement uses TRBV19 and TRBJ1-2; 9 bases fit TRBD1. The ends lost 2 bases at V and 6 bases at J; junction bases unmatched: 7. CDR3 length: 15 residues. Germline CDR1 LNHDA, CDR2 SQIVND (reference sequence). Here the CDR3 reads CASSISSGQGNGYTF. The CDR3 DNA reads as TGTGCCAGTAGTATATCATCCGGACAGGGGAATGGCTACACCTTC.

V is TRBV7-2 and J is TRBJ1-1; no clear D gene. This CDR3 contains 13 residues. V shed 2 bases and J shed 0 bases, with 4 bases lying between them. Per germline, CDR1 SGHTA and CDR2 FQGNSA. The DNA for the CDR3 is TGTGCCAGCAGCTTACAGTTGAACACTGAAGCTTTCTTT. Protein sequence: CASSLQLNTEAFF. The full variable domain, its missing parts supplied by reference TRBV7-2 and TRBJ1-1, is GAGVSQSPSNKVTEKGKDVELRCDPISGHTALYWYRQSLGQGLEFLIYFQGNSAPDKSGLPSDRFSAERTGGSVSTLTIQRTQQEDSAVYLCASSLQLNTEAFFGQGTRLTVV.

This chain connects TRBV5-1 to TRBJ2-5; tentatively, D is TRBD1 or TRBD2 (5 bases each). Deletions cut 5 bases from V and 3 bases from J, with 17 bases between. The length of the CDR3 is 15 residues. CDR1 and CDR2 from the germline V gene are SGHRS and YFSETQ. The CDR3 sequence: CASSLRGGQEETQYF. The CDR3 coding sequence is TGCGCCAGCAGTTTGAGGGGCGGACAAGAAGAGACCCAGTACTTC.

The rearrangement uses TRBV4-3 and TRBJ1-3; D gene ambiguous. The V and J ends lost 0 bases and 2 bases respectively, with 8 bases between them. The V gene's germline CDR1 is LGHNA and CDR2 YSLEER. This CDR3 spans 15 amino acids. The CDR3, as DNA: TGCGCCAGCAGCCAAGAACCCTCTACTGGAAACACCATATATTTT. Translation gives CASSQEPSTGNTIYF.

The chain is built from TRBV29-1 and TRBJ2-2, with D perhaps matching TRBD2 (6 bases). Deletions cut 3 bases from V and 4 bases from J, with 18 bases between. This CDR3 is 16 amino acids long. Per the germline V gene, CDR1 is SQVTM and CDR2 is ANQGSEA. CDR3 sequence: CSVEGIGGGSTGELFF. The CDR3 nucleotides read TGCAGCGTTGAGGGTATCGGGGGTGGGAGCACCGGGGAGCTGTTTTTT.

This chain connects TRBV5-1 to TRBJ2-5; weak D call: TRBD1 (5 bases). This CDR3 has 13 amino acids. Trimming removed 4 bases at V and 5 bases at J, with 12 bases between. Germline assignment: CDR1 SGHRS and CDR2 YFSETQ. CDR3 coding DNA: TGCGCCAGCAGCGGGCAGGGCGGTGAGACCCAGTACTTC. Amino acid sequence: CASSGQGGETQYF.

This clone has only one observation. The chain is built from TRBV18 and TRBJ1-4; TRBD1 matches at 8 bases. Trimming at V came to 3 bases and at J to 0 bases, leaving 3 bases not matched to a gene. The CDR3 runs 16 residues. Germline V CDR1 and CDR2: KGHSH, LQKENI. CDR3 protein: CASSPGQAATNEKLFF. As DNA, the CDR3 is TGTGCCAGCTCACCGGGACAGGCTGCAACTAATGAAAAACTGTTTTTT.

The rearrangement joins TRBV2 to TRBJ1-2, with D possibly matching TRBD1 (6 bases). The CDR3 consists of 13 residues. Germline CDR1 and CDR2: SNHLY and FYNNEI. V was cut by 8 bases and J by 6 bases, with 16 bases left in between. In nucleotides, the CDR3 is TGTGCCAGCGGACGGGACATCTCAAATGGCTACACCTTC. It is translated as CASGRDISNGYTF.

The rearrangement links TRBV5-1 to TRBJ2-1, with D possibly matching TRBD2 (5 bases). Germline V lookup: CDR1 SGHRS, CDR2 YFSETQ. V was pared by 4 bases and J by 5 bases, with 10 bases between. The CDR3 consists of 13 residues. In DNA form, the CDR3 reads TGCGCCAGCAGCCCCGGACTCCACAATGAGCAGTTCTTC. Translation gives CASSPGLHNEQFF.

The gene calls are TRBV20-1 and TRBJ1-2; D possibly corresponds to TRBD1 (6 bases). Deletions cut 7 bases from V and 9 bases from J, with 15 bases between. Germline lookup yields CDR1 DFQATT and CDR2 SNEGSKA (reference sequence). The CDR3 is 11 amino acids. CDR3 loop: CSVAQGTSYTF. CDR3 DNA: TGCAGTGTTGCACAGGGCACCAGCTACACCTTC.

Here the CDR3 DNA reads TGCGCCAGCAGTCGGGGACTGAGAGACAATGAGCAGTTCTTC. Protein sequence: CASSRGLRDNEQFF. V gene TRBV5-1 combines with J gene TRBJ2-1, with a possible D match to TRBD2 (6 bases). Trimming shortened V by 5 bases and J by 5 bases, and 14 bases separated the two germline ends. The CDR3 extends over 14 amino acids. In germline, CDR1 is SGHRS, CDR2 YFSETQ.

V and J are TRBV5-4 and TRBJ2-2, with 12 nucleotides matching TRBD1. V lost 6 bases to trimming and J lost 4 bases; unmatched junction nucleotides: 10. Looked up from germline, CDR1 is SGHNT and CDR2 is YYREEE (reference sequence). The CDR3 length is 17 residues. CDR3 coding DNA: TGTGCCAGCACCGGGACAGGGGGCGCCCGGGGCACCGGGGAGCTGTTTTTT. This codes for CASTGTGGARGTGELFF.

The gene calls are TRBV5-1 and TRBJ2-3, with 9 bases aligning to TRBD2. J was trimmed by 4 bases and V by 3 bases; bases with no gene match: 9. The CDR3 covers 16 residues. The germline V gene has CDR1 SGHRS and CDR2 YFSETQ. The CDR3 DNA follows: TGCGCCAGCAGCTCTGGACTCGGCGGGAGGGCAGATACGCAGTATTTT. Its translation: CASSSGLGGRADTQYF.

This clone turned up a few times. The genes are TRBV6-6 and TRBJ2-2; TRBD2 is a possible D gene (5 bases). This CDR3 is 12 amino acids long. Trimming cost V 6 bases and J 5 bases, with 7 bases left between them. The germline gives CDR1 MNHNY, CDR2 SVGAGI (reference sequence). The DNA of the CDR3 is TGTGCCAGCAGGAGGGTTACCGGGGAGCTGTTTTTT. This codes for CASRRVTGELFF.